This is a list of T cell receptor beta chains from one sample in a study of blood T cell repertoires in COVID-19. Some clones are missing from TCRdb's copy, which holds only in-frame ones; the method was immunoSEQ multiplex PCR. This sample has tens of thousands of clones; 86% occur once, and the top ten carry 3% to 5%. The sequenced sample was peripheral blood. All receptors derive from a man aged 65 to 79 with active COVID-19. CDR3s include the opening cysteine and the closing phenylalanine or tryptophan. D genes are given only for firm matches. Clone size is shown for a subset of rows, as once, few, many or a class of expanded clone.

d_call j_call v_call clone_size cdr3_aa cdr3_nt
. TRBJ2-2 TRBV5-1 . CASSLGTPGTGELFF TGCGCCAGCAGCTTGGGGACTCCGGGCACCGGGGAGCTGTTTTTT
TRBD1 TRBJ1-1 TRBV10-3 . CASRDRDSPNTEAFF TGTGCCTCCCGGGACAGGGATTCTCCAAACACTGAAGCTTTCTTT
. TRBJ1-1 TRBV4-1 . CASSQDLAARAFF TGCGCCAGCAGCCAAGATTTGGCCGCTCGAGCTTTCTTT
TRBD2 TRBJ2-7 TRBV6-2/TRBV6-3 once CASSYTGTRYEQYF TGTGCCAGCAGTTACACCGGGACTAGATACGAGCAGTACTTC
. TRBJ2-1 TRBV11-3 . CASSSYSEQFF TGTGCCAGCAGCTCCTACTCTGAGCAGTTCTTC
TRBD1 TRBJ2-3 TRBV30 few CAWSGDREGTDTQYF TGTGCCTGGAGTGGGGACAGGGAGGGAACAGATACGCAGTATTTT
TRBD1 TRBJ2-7 TRBV7-2 . CATKTGPYEQYF TGTGCCACCAAGACAGGGCCCTACGAGCAGTACTTC
. TRBJ2-5 TRBV5-1 . CASSPWGGLETQYF TGCGCCAGCAGCCCGTGGGGGGGGCTGGAGACCCAGTACTTC
. TRBJ1-1 TRBV5-1 . CASSPTGANTEAFF TGCGCCAGCAGCCCCACGGGAGCAAACACTGAAGCTTTCTTT
. TRBJ2-2 TRBV4-2 . CASSQSRGSAGELFF TGTGCCAGCAGCCAATCCAGGGGAAGTGCCGGGGAGCTGTTTTTT
TRBD1 TRBJ1-5 TRBV24-1 . CATSDGTEEPQHF TGTGCCACCAGTGACGGGACAGAGGAGCCCCAGCATTTT
. TRBJ2-1 TRBV7-3 . CASSLGGSPLNEQFF TGTGCCAGCAGCTTAGGGGGGAGCCCTCTCAATGAGCAGTTCTTC
TRBD1 TRBJ1-4 TRBV19 . CASSPGTGAGSEKLFF TGTGCCAGTAGCCCCGGGACAGGGGCTGGGAGTGAAAAACTGTTTTTT
TRBD1 TRBJ2-7 TRBV9 . CASSVGAGTGLPRDYEQYF TGTGCCAGCAGCGTAGGCGCTGGGACAGGGCTCCCGCGGGACTACGAGCAGTACTTC
. TRBJ2-2 TRBV6-5 . CATQGADTGELFF TGTGCCACCCAGGGTGCCGACACCGGGGAGCTGTTTTTT